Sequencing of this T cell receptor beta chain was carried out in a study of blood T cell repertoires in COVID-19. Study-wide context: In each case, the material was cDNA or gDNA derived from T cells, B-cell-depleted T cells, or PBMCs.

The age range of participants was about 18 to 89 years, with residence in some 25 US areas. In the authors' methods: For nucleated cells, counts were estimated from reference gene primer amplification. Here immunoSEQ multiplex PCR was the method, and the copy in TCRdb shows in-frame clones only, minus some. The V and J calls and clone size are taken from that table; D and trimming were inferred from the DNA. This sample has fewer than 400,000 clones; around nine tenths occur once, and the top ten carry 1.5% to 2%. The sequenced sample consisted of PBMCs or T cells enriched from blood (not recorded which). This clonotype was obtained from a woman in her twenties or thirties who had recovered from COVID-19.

The chain's CDR3 is CASSLGGRPSYTF. The CDR3 coding sequence is TGTGCCAGCAGCTTAGGGGGCAGGCCGAGCTACACCTTC. The rearrangement uses TRBV7-9 and TRBJ1-2; weak D call: TRBD1 (5 bases). Germline CDR1 is SEHNR and CDR2 is FQNEAQ (reference sequence). V lost 1 base and J 9 bases, leaving 12 bases between the germline ends. CDR3 size: 13 residues.